These 10 T cell receptor beta chains share one sample of origin, sequenced in a study of blood T cells in healthy people across ages. The second PCR ran 7 to 11 cycles with a sample-barcoded 5' primer and J-beta primers. Each CDR3 protein gets one entry after TCRdb re-called the 5' RACE reads with MiXCR. Counted here are hundreds of thousands of distinct CDR3 sequences, 45% to 70% occurring once; the ten biggest clones make up roughly 24%. The sequenced sample was blood. These receptors were collected from a man in his forties in good health.

Details on this clonotype: The junction and the germline gene differ at one end; a read error may be behind it. The gene calls are TRBV18 and TRBJ1-2; D not resolved. Germline V lookup: CDR1 KGHSH, CDR2 LQKENI. The CDR3 is made up of 17 amino acids. The CDR3 DNA sequence: TGTGCCAGCTCGGCGGCTCGTAGGCAGAGCCCTAACTATGGCTACACCTTT. Protein sequence: CASSAARRQSPNYGYTF.

A few counts support this clonotype. The J gene is TRBJ2-1, the V gene TRBV4-2; 8 nucleotides agree with TRBD2. Trimming took 4 bases from V and 9 from J; bases not matched to a gene: 17. Germline CDR1 is LGHNA and CDR2 is YNFKEQ. This CDR3 has 17 residues. The CDR3 spells CASSRPRAGGIGIEQFF. The DNA for the CDR3 is TGTGCCAGCAGCCGTCCCAGGGCGGGGGGAATAGGGATTGAGCAGTTCTTC.

This chain's CDR3 is CASSFGSGGYNEQYF. The DNA of the CDR3 is TGTGCCAGCAGTTTTGGTAGCGGGGGGTACAATGAGCAGTACTTC. V and J are TRBV12-3 or TRBV12-4 and TRBJ2-1; TRBD2 agrees at 10 bases. Judging by the DNA end, TRBJ2-7 fits better; the J call may be wrong. There are 15 residues in the CDR3.

The rearrangement links TRBV6-1 to TRBJ2-7; weak D call: TRBD2 (5 bases). The last part of the DNA fits TRBJ2-5 better; the J call may be wrong. The CDR3 loop spans 14 amino acids. Germline CDR1 MNHNS, CDR2 SASEGT. The DNA for the CDR3 is TGTGCCAGCAGGTTTTACGGAGGCTGGGAGACCCAGTACTTC. Protein product: CASRFYGGWETQYF.

In DNA, the CDR3 is TGTGCCAGCAGTAAGGAGACTAGCTGGGGGGTGAATGAGCAGTTCTTC. This encodes CASSKETSWGVNEQFF. V is TRBV6-1 and J is TRBJ2-1; 7 bases map to TRBD2. Germline assignment: CDR1 MNHNS and CDR2 SASEGT. This CDR3 has 16 residues. Losses at the gene ends were 5 bases for V and 7 bases for J; bases not matched to a gene: 14.

This clonotype came up a few times. The chain couples TRBV15 to TRBJ2-1, with D possibly TRBD2 on 5 matching bases. The germline V gene encodes CDR1 LNHNV and CDR2 YYDKDF (reference sequence). The V end lost 1 base, the J end lost 8 bases, and 18 bases lay between the germline ends. CDR3 length: 16 residues. The CDR3 spells CATSRAPGLQRDEQFF. In nucleotides, the CDR3 is TGTGCCACCAGCAGAGCCCCGGGTCTACAGAGGGATGAGCAGTTCTTC. Based on the CDR3 plus reference TRBV15 and TRBJ2-1, the full variable domain is DAMVIQNPRYQVTQFGKPVTLSCSQTLNHNVMYWYQQKSSQAPKLLFHYYDKDFNNEADTPDNFQSRRPNTSFCFLDIRSPGLGDTAMYLCATSRAPGLQRDEQFFGPGTRLTVL.

This clonotype was seen only a few times. The chain uses TRBV12-3 or TRBV12-4 and TRBJ2-5; 7 nucleotides align to TRBD1. This CDR3 spans 12 amino acids. Trimming cost V 5 bases and J 7 bases; bases outside gene matches: 4. This CDR3 reads CASSLRTGTQYF. DNA for the CDR3: TGTGCCAGCAGTCTGCGGACAGGGACCCAGTACTTC.

This clonotype was detected once. The chain combines TRBV7-9 with TRBJ2-4, with D possibly TRBD2 on 7 matching bases. V lost 7 bases and J lost 1, with 26 bases in between. The germline CDR1 and CDR2 sequences are SEHNR and FQNEAQ (reference sequence). The CDR3 spans 19 residues. The CDR3 DNA is TGTGCCAGCACCTTTTTTCTTCCGGGAGGAAGGGGGGCCAAAAACATTCAGTACTTC. Amino acids: CASTFFLPGGRGAKNIQYF.

The rearrangement links TRBV5-5 to TRBJ2-7; D perhaps matches TRBD1 (6 bases). The CDR3 runs 15 residues. In germline, CDR1 is SGHKS, CDR2 YYEKEE (reference sequence). V lost 3 bases and J 3 bases, leaving 16 bases between the germline ends. As DNA, the CDR3 is TGTGCCAGCAGCTCCACACCGGGACAAGACTACGAGCAGTACTTC. Its translation: CASSSTPGQDYEQYF.

A remark on this clonotype: A much larger clone sits a single nucleotide away, making a read error possible. The genes are TRBV29-1 and TRBJ2-5; tentative D call: TRBD2 (6 bases). Per the germline V gene, CDR1 is SQVTM and CDR2 is ANQGSEA. The CDR3 covers 12 residues. Between the trimmed V and J ends, which lost 2 bases and 11 bases, there was a span of 15 bases. CDR3: CSVEIGAGEQYF. CDR3 in DNA: TGCAGCGTTGAAATTGGAGCGGGTGAGCAGTACTTC.